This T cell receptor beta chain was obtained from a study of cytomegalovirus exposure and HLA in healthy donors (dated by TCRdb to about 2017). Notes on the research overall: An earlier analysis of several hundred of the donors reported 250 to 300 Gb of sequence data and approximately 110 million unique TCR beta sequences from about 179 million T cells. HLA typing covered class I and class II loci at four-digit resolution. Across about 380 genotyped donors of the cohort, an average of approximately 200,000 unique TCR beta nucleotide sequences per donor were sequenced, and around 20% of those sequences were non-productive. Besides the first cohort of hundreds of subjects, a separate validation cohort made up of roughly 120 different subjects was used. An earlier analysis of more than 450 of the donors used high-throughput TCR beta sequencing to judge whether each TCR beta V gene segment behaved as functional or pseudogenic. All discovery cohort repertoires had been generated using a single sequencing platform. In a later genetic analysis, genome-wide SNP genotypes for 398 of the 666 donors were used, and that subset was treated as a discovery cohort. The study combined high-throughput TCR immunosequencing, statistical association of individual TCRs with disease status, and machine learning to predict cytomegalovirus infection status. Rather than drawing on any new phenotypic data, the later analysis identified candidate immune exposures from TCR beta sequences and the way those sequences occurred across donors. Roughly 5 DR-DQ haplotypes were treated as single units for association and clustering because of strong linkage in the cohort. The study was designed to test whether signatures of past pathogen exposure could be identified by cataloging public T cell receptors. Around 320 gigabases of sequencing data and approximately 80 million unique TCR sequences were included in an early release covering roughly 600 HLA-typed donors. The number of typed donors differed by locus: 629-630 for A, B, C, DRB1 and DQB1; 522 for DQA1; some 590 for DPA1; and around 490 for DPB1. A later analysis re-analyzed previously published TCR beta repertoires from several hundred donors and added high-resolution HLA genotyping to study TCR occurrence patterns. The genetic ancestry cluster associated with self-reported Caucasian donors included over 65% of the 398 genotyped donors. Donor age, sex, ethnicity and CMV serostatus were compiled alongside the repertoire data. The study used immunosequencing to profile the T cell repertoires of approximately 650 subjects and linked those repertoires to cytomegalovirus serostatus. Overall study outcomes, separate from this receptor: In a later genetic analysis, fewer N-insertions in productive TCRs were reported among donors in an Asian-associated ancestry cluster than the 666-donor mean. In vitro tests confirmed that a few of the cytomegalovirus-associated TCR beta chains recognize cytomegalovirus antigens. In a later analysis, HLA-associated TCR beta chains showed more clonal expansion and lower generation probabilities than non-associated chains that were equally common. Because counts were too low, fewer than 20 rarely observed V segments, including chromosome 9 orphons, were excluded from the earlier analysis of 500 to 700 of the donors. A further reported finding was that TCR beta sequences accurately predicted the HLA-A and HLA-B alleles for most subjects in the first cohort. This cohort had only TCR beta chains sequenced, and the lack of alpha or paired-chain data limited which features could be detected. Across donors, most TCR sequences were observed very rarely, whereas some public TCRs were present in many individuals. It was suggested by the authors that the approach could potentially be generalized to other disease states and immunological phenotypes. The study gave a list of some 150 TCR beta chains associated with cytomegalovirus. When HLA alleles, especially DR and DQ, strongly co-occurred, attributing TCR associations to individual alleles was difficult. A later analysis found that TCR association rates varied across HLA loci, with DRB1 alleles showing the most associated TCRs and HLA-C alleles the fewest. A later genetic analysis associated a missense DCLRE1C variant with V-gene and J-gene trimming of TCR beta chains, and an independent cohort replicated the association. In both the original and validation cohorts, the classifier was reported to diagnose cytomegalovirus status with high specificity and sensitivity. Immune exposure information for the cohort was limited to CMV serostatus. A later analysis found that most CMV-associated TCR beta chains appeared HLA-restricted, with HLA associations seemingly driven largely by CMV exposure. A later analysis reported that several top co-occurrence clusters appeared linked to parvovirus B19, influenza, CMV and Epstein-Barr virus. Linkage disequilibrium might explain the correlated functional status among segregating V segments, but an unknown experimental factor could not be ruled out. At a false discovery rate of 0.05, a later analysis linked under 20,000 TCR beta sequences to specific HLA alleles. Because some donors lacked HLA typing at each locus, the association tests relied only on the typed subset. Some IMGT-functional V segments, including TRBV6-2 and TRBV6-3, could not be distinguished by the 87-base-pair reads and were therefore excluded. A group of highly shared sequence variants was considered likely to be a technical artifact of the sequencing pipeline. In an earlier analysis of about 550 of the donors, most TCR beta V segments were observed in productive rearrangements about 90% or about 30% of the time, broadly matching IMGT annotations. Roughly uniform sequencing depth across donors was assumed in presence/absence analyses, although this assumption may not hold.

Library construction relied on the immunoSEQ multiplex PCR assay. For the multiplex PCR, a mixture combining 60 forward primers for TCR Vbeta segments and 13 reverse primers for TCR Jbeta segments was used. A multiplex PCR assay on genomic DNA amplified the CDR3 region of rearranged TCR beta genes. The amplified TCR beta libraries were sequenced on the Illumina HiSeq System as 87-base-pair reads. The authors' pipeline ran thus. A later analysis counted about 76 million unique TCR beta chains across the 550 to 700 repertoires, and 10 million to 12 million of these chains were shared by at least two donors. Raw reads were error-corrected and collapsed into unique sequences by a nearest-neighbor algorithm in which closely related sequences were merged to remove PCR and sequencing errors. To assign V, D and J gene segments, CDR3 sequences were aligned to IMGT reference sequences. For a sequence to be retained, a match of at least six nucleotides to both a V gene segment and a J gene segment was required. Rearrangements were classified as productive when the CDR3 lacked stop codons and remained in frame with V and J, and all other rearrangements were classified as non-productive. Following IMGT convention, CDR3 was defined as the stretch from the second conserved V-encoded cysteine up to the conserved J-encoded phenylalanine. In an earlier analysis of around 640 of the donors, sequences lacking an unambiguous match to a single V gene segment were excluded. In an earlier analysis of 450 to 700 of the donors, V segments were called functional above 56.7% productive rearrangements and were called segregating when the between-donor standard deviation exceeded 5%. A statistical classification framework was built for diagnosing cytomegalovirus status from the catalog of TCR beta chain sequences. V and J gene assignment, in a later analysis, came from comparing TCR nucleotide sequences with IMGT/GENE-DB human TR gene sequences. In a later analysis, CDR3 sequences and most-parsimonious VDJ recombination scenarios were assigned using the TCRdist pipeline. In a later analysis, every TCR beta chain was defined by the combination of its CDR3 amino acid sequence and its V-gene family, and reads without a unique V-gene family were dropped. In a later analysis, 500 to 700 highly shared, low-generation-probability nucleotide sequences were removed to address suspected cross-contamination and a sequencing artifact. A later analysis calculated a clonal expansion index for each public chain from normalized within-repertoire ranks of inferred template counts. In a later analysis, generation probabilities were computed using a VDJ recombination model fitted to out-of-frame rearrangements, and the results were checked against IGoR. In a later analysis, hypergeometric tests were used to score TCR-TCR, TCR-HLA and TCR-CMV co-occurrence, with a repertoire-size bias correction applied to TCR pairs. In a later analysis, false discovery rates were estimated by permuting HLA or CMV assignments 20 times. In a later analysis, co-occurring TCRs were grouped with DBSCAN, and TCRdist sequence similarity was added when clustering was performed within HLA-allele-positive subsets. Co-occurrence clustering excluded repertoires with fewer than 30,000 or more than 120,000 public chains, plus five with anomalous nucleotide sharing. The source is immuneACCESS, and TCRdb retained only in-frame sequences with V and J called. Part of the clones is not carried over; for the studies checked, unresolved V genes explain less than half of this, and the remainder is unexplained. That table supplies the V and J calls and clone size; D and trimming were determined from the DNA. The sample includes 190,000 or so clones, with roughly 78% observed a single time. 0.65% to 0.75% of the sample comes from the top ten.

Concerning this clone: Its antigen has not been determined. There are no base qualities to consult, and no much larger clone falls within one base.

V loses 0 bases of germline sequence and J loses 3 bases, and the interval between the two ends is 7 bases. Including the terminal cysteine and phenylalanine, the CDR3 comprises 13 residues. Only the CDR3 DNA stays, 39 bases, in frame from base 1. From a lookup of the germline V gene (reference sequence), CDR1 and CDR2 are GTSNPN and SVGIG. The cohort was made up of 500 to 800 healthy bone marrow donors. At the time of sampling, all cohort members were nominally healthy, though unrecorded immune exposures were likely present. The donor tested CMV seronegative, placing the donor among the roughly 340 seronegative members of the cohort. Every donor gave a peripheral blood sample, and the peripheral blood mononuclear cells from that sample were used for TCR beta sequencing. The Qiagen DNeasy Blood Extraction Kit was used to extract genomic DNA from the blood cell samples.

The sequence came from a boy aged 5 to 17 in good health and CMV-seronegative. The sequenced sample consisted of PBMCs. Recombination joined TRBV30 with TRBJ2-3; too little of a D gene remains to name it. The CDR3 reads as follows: CAWSVTGTDTQYF. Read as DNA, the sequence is TGTGCCTGGAGTGTAACGGGTACAGATACGCAGTATTTT. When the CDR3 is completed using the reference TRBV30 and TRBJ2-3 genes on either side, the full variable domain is SQTIHQWPATLVQPVGSPLSLECTVEGTSNPNLYWYRQAAGRGLQLLFYSVGIGQISSEVPQNLSASRPQDRQFILSSKKLLLSDSGFYLCAWSVTGTDTQYFGPGTRLTVL.